The 29 T cell receptor beta chains reported below all come from one sample, sequenced in a study of T cell repertoires in aging, cancer and after chemotherapy. A mixed TRB-A/B primer pool amplified rearranged TRB by multiplex touch-down PCR. TCRdb analysed the multiplex PCR reads with MiXCR anew, one entry per CDR3 protein. The data contain under 2,000 distinct CDR3 sequences, more than 25% of them singletons. TCR beta rearrangements were amplified from peripheral blood genomic DNA. Sequencing was carried out using blood. These TCRs come from a human donor with a solid tumor.

The chain is built from TRBV12-3 or TRBV12-4 and TRBJ1-1; a possible D gene is TRBD1 (5 bases). The CDR3 spans 13 residues. With 6 bases removed from V and 1 base from J, the gap between germline ends came to 9 bases. The CDR3 loop reads CASSRQRNTEAFF. The CDR3 DNA follows: TGTGCCAGCAGCAGACAGAGGAACACTGAAGCTTTCTTT.

About this clonotype itself: The junction does not match germline at one end; this may be a read error. The rearrangement uses TRBV5-4 and TRBJ2-1; 10 bases line up with TRBD1. The germline V gene encodes CDR1 SGHNT and CDR2 YYREEE (reference sequence). The length of the CDR3 is 16 residues. CDR3 coding DNA: TGCGCCAGCAGCTTGTTGGGACAGGGGTCCTACAATGAGCAGTTCTTC. It codes for CASSLLGQGSYNEQFF.

In its sample, this clonotype was seen a few times. This sequence joins TRBV12-3 or TRBV12-4 and TRBJ2-2; perhaps D is TRBD1 or TRBD2 (5 bases each). V was cut by 3 bases and J by 6 bases, with 14 bases left in between. The CDR3 runs 15 residues. CDR3 nucleotides: TGTGCCAGCAGTTTTTTGGGGACGGCCCCCGGGGAGCTGTTTTTT. It codes for CASSFLGTAPGELFF.

This clonotype appeared once. The chain joins TRBV7-6 to TRBJ1-5; perhaps TRBD1 as D (6 bases). Germline V CDR1 and CDR2: SGHVS, FNYEAQ. Trimming stripped 2 bases from V and 6 bases from J, with 14 bases between. There are 15 residues in the CDR3. This chain's CDR3 is CASSLNRGGTQPQHF. DNA for the CDR3: TGTGCCAGCAGCTTAAATAGGGGGGGGACTCAGCCCCAGCATTTT.

This chain connects TRBV12-3 or TRBV12-4 to TRBJ1-4, with D tentatively TRBD1 (6 bases). This CDR3 has 15 amino acids. V was clipped by 5 bases and J by 3 bases, with 13 bases between them. In DNA form, the CDR3 reads TGTGCCAGCAGTCCACAGGGTCGGTCTAATGAAAAACTGTTTTTT. Residues: CASSPQGRSNEKLFF.

Judged by abundance, this clonotype is large. The chain is built from TRBV6-5 and TRBJ2-2; weak D call: TRBD2 (6 bases). Per germline, CDR1 MNHEY and CDR2 SVGAGI. The V and J ends lost 4 bases and 4 bases respectively, with 13 bases between them. The CDR3 loop spans 15 amino acids. CDR3 loop: CASSSGGVGTGELFF. Written as DNA, the CDR3 is TGTGCCAGCAGTTCGGGCGGGGTAGGCACCGGGGAGCTGTTTTTT.

This clonotype was counted a few times. This chain uses TRBV19 with TRBJ1-2; TRBD1 matches at 7 bases. V trimming: 6 bases; J trimming: 4 bases; junction bases outside the gene matches: 2. Germline V CDR1 and CDR2: LNHDA, SQIVND (reference sequence). This CDR3 has 12 amino acids. The CDR3 reads CASRQGFYGYTF. The DNA of the CDR3 is TGTGCCAGTAGACAGGGGTTCTATGGCTACACCTTC. Combining the CDR3 with reference TRBV19 and TRBJ1-2 gives the whole variable domain DGGITQSPKYLFRKEGQNVTLSCEQNLNHDAMYWYRQDPGQGLRLIYYSQIVNDFQKGDIAEGYSVSREKKESFPLTVTSAQKNPTAFYLCASRQGFYGYTFGSGTRLTVV.

This clonotype was observed a few times. This rearrangement joins TRBV7-2 to TRBJ2-5, with D perhaps assigned TRBD1 or TRBD2 (5 bases each). The CDR3 contains 14 residues. The V gene lost 1 base and the J gene lost 5 bases, with 11 bases spanning the gap. CDR1 SGHTA and CDR2 FQGNSA come from the germline V gene. CDR3 residues: CASSLVGGSETQYF. The CDR3 bases are TGTGCCAGCAGCTTAGTTGGGGGATCGGAGACCCAGTACTTC.

On this clonotype itself: The junction departs from germline at one end; a sequencing error may be responsible. The gene calls are TRBV7-6 and TRBJ2-3; TRBD1 is a possible D gene (5 bases). CDR1 SGHVS and CDR2 FNYEAQ come from the germline V gene. The CDR3 is 14 residues long. CDR3 coding DNA: TGTGGCAGCAGCCTCCTACAAATGGGGCAGACGCAGTATTTT. Translation gives CGSSLLQMGQTQYF.

This clonotype was observed a handful of times. J is TRBJ2-1 and V is TRBV28; no reliable D call. CDR3 length: 13 amino acids. CDR1 is MDHEN and CDR2 is SYDVKM in the germline V gene. V was pared by 3 bases and J by 0 bases, with 3 bases between. The CDR3, as DNA: TGTGCCAGCAGTTTTACCTCCTACAATGAGCAGTTCTTC. This gives the protein CASSFTSYNEQFF.

V is TRBV19 and J is TRBJ2-4; D unresolved. CDR3 size: 17 residues. CDR1 LNHDA and CDR2 SQIVND come from the germline V gene (reference sequence). Deletions cut 6 bases from V and 1 base from J, with 19 bases between. In DNA, the CDR3 is TGTGCCAGTAGCCATAGTGCAGGTCCTGGTGCCAAAAACATTCAGTACTTC. It yields the protein CASSHSAGPGAKNIQYF.

This clonotype was counted only a few times. V is TRBV15 and J is TRBJ2-1; perhaps TRBD2 as D (6 bases). Germline values: CDR1 LNHNV, CDR2 YYDKDF (reference sequence). V gave up 0 bases and J gave up 9 bases, with 12 bases separating them. The CDR3 length is 14 residues. CDR3 DNA sequence: TGTGCCACCAGCAGAGATACAGGAGGGGCTGAGCAGTTCTTC. Translating gives CATSRDTGGAEQFF. The whole variable domain, remainder taken from reference TRBV15 and TRBJ2-1, is DAMVIQNPRYQVTQFGKPVTLSCSQTLNHNVMYWYQQKSSQAPKLLFHYYDKDFNNEADTPDNFQSRRPNTSFCFLDIRSPGLGDTAMYLCATSRDTGGAEQFFGPGTRLTVL.

This clonotype was counted between two and nine times. The chain uses TRBV5-1 and TRBJ2-1; TRBD1 might be the D (5 bases). V was trimmed by 0 bases and J by 5 bases, leaving 9 bases between them. The CDR3 spans 14 residues. The germline V gene encodes CDR1 SGHRS and CDR2 YFSETQ. The DNA for the CDR3 is TGCGCCAGCAGCTTGGCCGACAGTCACAATGAGCAGTTCTTC. Its protein product is CASSLADSHNEQFF. Looking up the rest from reference TRBV5-1 and TRBJ2-1 gives the full variable domain: KAGVTQTPRYLIKTRGQQVTLSCSPISGHRSVSWYQQTPGQGLQFLFEYFSETQRNKGNFPGRFSGRQFSNSRSEMNVSTLELGDSALYLCASSLADSHNEQFFGPGTRLTVL.

The DNA of the CDR3 is TGTGCCAGCAGCAGTAGGGGGTTCGGGGAGACCCAGTACTTC. Amino acids: CASSSRGFGETQYF. The chain uses TRBV5-6 and TRBJ2-5; D is perhaps TRBD1 (6 bases). V lost 4 bases and J 5 bases, leaving 15 bases between the germline ends. This CDR3 is 14 amino acids long. CDR1 and CDR2 from the germline V gene are SGHDT and YYEEEE.

A few counts support this clonotype. The gene calls are TRBV19 and TRBJ1-4; 8 bases match TRBD1. Unmatched junction bases numbered 6, after V lost 8 bases and J lost 7 bases. From germline, CDR1 is LNHDA and CDR2 SQIVND (reference sequence). The CDR3 sequence is 13 residues long. The CDR3 loop is CASEGQGSEKLFF. The CDR3 DNA follows: TGTGCCAGTGAAGGACAGGGTTCTGAAAAACTGTTTTTT.

This chain connects TRBV12-3 or TRBV12-4 to TRBJ2-1, with D perhaps TRBD1 (7 bases). V was clipped by 5 bases and J by 8 bases, with 10 bases between them. This CDR3 has 12 amino acids. The CDR3 sequence: CASSLRGDEQFF. The CDR3 DNA is TGTGCCAGCAGTCTCAGGGGGGATGAGCAGTTCTTC.

In its sample, this clonotype was seen a few times. DNA of the CDR3: TGCAGTGCGCCGGGACAGGCCCATACGCAGTATTTT. Residues: CSAPGQAHTQYF. The rearrangement links TRBV20-1 to TRBJ2-3; 8 bases are shared with TRBD1. The CDR3 is 12 amino acids. The trim removed 6 bases at V and 7 bases at J, leaving 6 bases unmatched. CDR1 and CDR2 (germline): DFQATT, SNEGSKA (reference sequence).

V is TRBV24-1 and J is TRBJ2-1; D may match TRBD1 or TRBD2 (5 bases each). V shed 2 bases and J shed 9 bases, with 16 bases lying between them. The CDR3 loop spans 15 amino acids. CDR1 and CDR2 from the germline V gene are KGHDR and SFDVKD. The DNA of the CDR3 is TGTGCCACCAGTGATTCGGGACGGGATTTGGGTGAGCAGTTCTTC. Its translation is CATSDSGRDLGEQFF.

V is TRBV11-1 and J is TRBJ2-3, with 8 bases lining up with TRBD2. CDR1 is SGHAT and CDR2 is FQDESV in the germline V gene (reference sequence). V dropped 5 bases and J dropped 5; count of bases not matched to a gene: 12. The CDR3 covers 16 residues. The CDR3 reads CASSAGAGGLGDTQYF. The CDR3 nucleotides are TGTGCCAGCAGCGCCGGGGCGGGAGGTTTAGGAGATACGCAGTATTTT.

This clonotype is termed large (0.1 to 1%). The J gene is TRBJ1-1, the V gene TRBV29-1, with TRBD1 as a possible D gene (5 bases). Trimming took 6 bases from V and 1 from J, leaving 15 bases between them. The CDR3 is made up of 14 amino acids. CDR1 is SQVTM, CDR2 ANQGSEA, per germline. The CDR3 DNA follows: TGCAGCGTGGTTCCGGGACTCCAGAACACTGAAGCTTTCTTT. This translates into CSVVPGLQNTEAFF.

J is TRBJ2-1 and V is TRBV6-5; TRBD1 matches 12 bases. The CDR3 sequence is 14 residues long. Germline V gene data show CDR1 as MNHEY and CDR2 as SVGAGI. Trimming removed 5 bases from V and 8 bases from J; junction bases left unmatched: 4. The CDR3, as DNA: TGTGCCAGCAGTGAGGGACAGGGGGCGGATGAGCAGTTCTTC. It is translated as CASSEGQGADEQFF.

The V and J genes are TRBV19 and TRBJ2-2; D is unclear. Trimming took 5 bases from V and 1 from J, leaving 11 bases between them. The CDR3 contains 15 residues. Germline lookup yields CDR1 LNHDA and CDR2 SQIVND (reference sequence). CDR3 residues: CASSLRQLNTGELFF. DNA for the CDR3: TGTGCCAGTAGTCTCCGACAACTGAACACCGGGGAGCTGTTTTTT.

By sample share, this clonotype is large. This chain joins TRBV7-2 and TRBJ2-3, with D possibly TRBD1 on 6 matching bases. Per the germline V gene, CDR1 is SGHTA and CDR2 is FQGNSA. Trimming cost V 0 bases and J 4 bases, with 8 bases left between them. The CDR3 has 14 residues. Here the CDR3 reads CASSLAPGADTQYF. DNA of the CDR3: TGTGCCAGCAGCTTAGCCCCAGGGGCAGATACGCAGTATTTT.

The chain combines TRBV10-3 with TRBJ2-6; 10 bases map to TRBD2. V trimming: 8 bases; J trimming: 0 bases; junction bases outside the gene matches: 4. CDR3 size: 16 residues. The V gene's germline CDR1 is ENHRY and CDR2 SYGVKD. CDR3 in DNA: TGTGCCATCGGAGCGGGGGGGAACTCTGGGGCCAACGTCCTGACTTTC. Its protein product is CAIGAGGNSGANVLTF.

The gene calls are TRBV24-1 and TRBJ1-2; D remains ambiguous. The CDR3 is 12 amino acids. Germline CDR1 and CDR2: KGHDR and SFDVKD. V lost 9 bases and J 10 bases, leaving 17 bases between the germline ends. CDR3 loop: CATSADSLDYTF. DNA for the CDR3: TGTGCCACCTCAGCGGATTCCCTTGACTACACCTTC.

This clonotype showed up just a few times. This chain joins TRBV7-2 and TRBJ1-5, with 8 bases identical to TRBD1. The CDR3 length is 15 residues. The germline gives CDR1 SGHTA, CDR2 FQGNSA. V was pared by 5 bases and J by 7 bases, with 10 bases of the junction left unmatched. For the CDR3, the DNA is TGTGCCAGCAGCGCCACAGGGGGGCGAGGACAGCCCCAGCATTTT. It is translated as CASSATGGRGQPQHF.

The gene calls are TRBV6-4 and TRBJ2-3; D perhaps matches TRBD2 (6 bases). V shed 3 bases and J shed 0 bases, with 10 bases lying between them. CDR3 length: 15 residues. Germline CDR1 MRHNA, CDR2 SNTAGT. The CDR3: CASSEEGQSTDTQYF. CDR3 DNA sequence: TGTGCCAGCAGTGAGGAGGGCCAGAGCACAGATACGCAGTATTTT.

This clonotype showed up just a few times. The V call is TRBV10-3, the J call TRBJ2-3; tentatively, D is TRBD1 (6 bases). The CDR3 is made up of 15 amino acids. Germline V gene lookup returns CDR1 ENHRY and CDR2 SYGVKD. Trimming removed 6 bases from V and 3 bases from J, with 16 bases in between. The CDR3: CAISSTGLGTDTQYF. Written as DNA, the CDR3 is TGTGCCATCAGCTCAACAGGGTTGGGGACAGATACGCAGTATTTT.

This clonotype is judged large. The rearrangement uses TRBV12-3 or TRBV12-4 and TRBJ2-1; D remains unclear. Trimming cost V 5 bases and J 9 bases, with 8 bases left between them. The CDR3 runs 11 residues. The CDR3 loop is CASSSLVEQFF. CDR3 nucleotides: TGTGCCAGCAGTAGCTTAGTTGAGCAGTTCTTC.